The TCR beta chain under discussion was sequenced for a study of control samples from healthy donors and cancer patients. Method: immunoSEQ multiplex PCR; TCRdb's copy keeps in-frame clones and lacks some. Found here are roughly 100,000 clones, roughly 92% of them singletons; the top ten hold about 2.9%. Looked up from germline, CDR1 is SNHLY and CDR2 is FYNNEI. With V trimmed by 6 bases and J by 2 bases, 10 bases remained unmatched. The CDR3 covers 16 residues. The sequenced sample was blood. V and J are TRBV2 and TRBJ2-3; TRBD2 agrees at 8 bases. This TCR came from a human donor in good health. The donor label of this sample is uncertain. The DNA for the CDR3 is TGTGCCAGCAGCAAAGGTGCGGGGGGCAACACAGATACGCAGTATTTT. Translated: CASSKGAGGNTDTQYF.